The rows below give T cell receptor beta chains drawn from one sample of a study of T cell responses to AZD1222 COVID-19 vaccine. The method was immunoSEQ multiplex PCR; TCRdb's version includes in-frame clones alone and lacks a portion of them. The table has 100,000 to 120,000 clones, approximately 90% seen once. Sequences were derived from peripheral blood, sampled on day 0 of AZD1222 vaccination. These receptors were collected from an adult in good health. Each CDR3 is given with its conserved first and last residue. A D gene is named only where the DNA matches it firmly. Not all rows give a size; the values are once, few, many and, for expanded clones, a class.

D gene,V gene,J gene,clone size,CDR3 protein,CDR3 DNA
TRBD1,TRBV24-1,TRBJ1-2,.,CATSDLGQGEYGYTF,TGTGCCACCAGTGACCTAGGACAGGGGGAATATGGCTACACCTTC
.,TRBV4-1,TRBJ2-7,.,CASSPDRSSYEQYF,TGCGCCAGCAGCCCAGACAGGAGCTCCTACGAGCAGTACTTC
.,TRBV6-5,TRBJ1-2,.,CASSPDGGPDYGYTF,TGTGCCAGCAGCCCCGATGGGGGGCCTGACTATGGCTACACCTTC
.,TRBV2,TRBJ1-1,.,CASSPIEGTGEAFF,TGTGCCAGCAGTCCAATCGAGGGGACCGGTGAAGCTTTCTTT
.,TRBV3-1/TRBV3-2,TRBJ2-4,.,CASSYGLAKNIQYF,TGTGCCAGCAGCTACGGACTAGCCAAAAACATTCAGTACTTC
TRBD1,TRBV5-1,TRBJ1-4,.,CASSSMTGNNEKLFF,TGCGCCAGCAGCTCGATGACAGGGAATAATGAAAAACTGTTTTTT
.,TRBV19,TRBJ1-1,.,CASSISRTEAFF,TGTGCCAGTAGTATATCCAGGACTGAAGCTTTCTTT
.,TRBV27,TRBJ1-2,.,CASSLRLGYGYTF,TGTGCCAGCAGTTTACGGTTGGGTTATGGCTACACCTTC
.,TRBV7-9,TRBJ1-2,.,CASSILNGYTF,TGTGCCAGCTCCATTCTCAATGGCTACACCTTC
.,TRBV5-1,TRBJ1-2,once,CASSESGVSGGYTF,TGCGCCAGCAGCGAATCGGGGGTTTCCGGTGGCTACACCTTC
.,TRBV12-3/TRBV12-4,TRBJ2-1,.,CASSPRLVEQFF,TGTGCCAGCAGTCCGCGGCTGGTTGAGCAGTTCTTC
.,TRBV3-1/TRBV3-2,TRBJ1-2,.,CASSLRAGTLDYGYTF,TGTGCCAGCAGTCTAAGGGCAGGGACATTGGACTATGGCTACACCTTC
TRBD1,TRBV7-9,TRBJ1-4,.,CASSPGTGILFF,TGTGCCAGCAGCCCCGGGACAGGGATCTTGTTTTTT
.,TRBV5-4,TRBJ1-2,few,CASSSQGSGYGYTF,TGTGCCAGCAGCTCTCAGGGTAGCGGCTATGGCTACACCTTC
TRBD1,TRBV5-4,TRBJ2-7,few,CASSSTDRAAYEQYF,TGTGCCAGCAGCTCCACCGACAGGGCGGCCTACGAGCAGTACTTC
.,TRBV5-1,TRBJ2-7,.,CASSRNGGASYEQYF,TGCGCCAGCAGCAGGAATGGCGGCGCCTCCTACGAGCAGTACTTC
.,TRBV12-3/TRBV12-4,TRBJ1-2,.,CASSGRNYGYTF,TGTGCCAGCAGTGGACGGAACTATGGCTACACCTTC
.,TRBV27,TRBJ2-7,.,CASSLPRAGCAEQYF,TGTGCCAGCAGTTTACCCAGGGCAGGTTGTGCCGAGCAGTACTTC
.,TRBV6-5,TRBJ2-5,.,CASILGVETQYF,.
.,TRBV6-1,TRBJ2-7,.,CASSEGRAYEQYF,TGTGCCAGCAGTGAGGGCAGAGCCTACGAGCAGTACTTC
.,TRBV25-1,TRBJ2-7,few,CASTQGGGTTYEQYF,TGTGCCAGCACCCAAGGAGGAGGAACTACCTACGAGCAGTACTTC
.,TRBV19,TRBJ2-3,.,CASSIRRGDTQYF,TGTGCCAGTAGTATACGGAGGGGGGATACGCAGTATTTT
.,TRBV19,TRBJ1-1,.,CASTNQGSNTEAFF,TGTGCCAGTACGAACCAAGGATCCAACACTGAAGCTTTCTTT
.,TRBV7-8,TRBJ1-6,once,CASSTHRDNSPLHF,TGTGCCAGCAGCACCCACAGGGATAATTCACCCCTCCACTTT
.,TRBV19,TRBJ2-7,.,CASGIGWEANEQYF,TGTGCCAGCGGGATTGGCTGGGAGGCGAACGAGCAGTACTTC
TRBD2,TRBV7-9,TRBJ2-7,few,CASSAQREAHEQYF,TGTGCCAGCAGCGCCCAGCGGGAGGCCCACGAGCAGTACTTC
TRBD2,TRBV6-5,TRBJ2-5,.,CASGTSGSGGETQYF,TGTGCCAGCGGGACTAGCGGGAGTGGGGGGGAGACCCAGTACTTC
TRBD2,TRBV15,TRBJ2-1,.,CATSRISGPGSYNEQFF,TGTGCCACCAGCAGAATTAGCGGGCCCGGTTCGTACAATGAGCAGTTCTTC
.,TRBV4-2,TRBJ2-5,.,CASSQDSGETQYF,TGTGCCAGCAGCCAAGATTCAGGAGAGACCCAGTACTTC
TRBD1,TRBV6-5,TRBJ1-1,.,CASSSIGQGAEAFF,TGTGCCAGCAGTTCCATTGGACAGGGCGCTGAAGCTTTCTTT
TRBD1,TRBV6-4,TRBJ2-3,once,CASRTGTGPGDTQYF,TGTGCCAGCAGAACCGGGACAGGGCCCGGAGATACGCAGTATTTT